The sequence of this TCR beta chain was determined in a study of blood T cell repertoires in COVID-19. About the research overall: Donors in the United States, Italy and Spain gave samples during acute or convalescent COVID-19. The cDNA or gDNA used as material had been derived from T cells, B-cell-depleted T cells, or PBMCs.

Seattle's cohort entered during active infection and was followed longitudinally. Original analysis: The authors estimated nucleated cell counts from reference gene primer amplification. The protocol was immunoSEQ multiplex PCR, while the TCRdb copy is restricted to in-frame clones and leaves out a portion. The V and J calls and the clone size are those of that table, but D and trimming were determined from the DNA. The table has about 240,000 clones, almost 85% seen once. V lost 0 bases to trimming and J lost 7 bases, with 13 bases between them. The germline V gene has CDR1 SGHRS and CDR2 YFSETQ. This CDR3 has 15 residues.

This receptor was obtained from a man aged 50 to 60 with COVID-19, enrolled during active disease. This sequence joins TRBV5-1 and TRBJ1-4; no definite D call. The sequencing sample was made of peripheral blood. CDR3 sequence: CASSLEGGRREKLFF. The CDR3 nucleotides are TGCGCCAGCAGCTTGGAAGGAGGGAGGCGTGAAAAACTGTTTTTT.